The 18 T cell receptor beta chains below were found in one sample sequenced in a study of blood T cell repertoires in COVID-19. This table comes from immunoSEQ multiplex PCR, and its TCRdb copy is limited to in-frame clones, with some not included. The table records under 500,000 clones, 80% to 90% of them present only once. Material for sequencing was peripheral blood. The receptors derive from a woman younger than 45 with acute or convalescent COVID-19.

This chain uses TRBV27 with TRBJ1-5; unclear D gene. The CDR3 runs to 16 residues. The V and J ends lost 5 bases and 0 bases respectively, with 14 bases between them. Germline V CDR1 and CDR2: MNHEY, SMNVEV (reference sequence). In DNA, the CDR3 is TGTGCCAGCAGTCCAGGACCGGGGTCTAGCAATCAGCCCCAGCATTTT. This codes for CASSPGPGSSNQPQHF.

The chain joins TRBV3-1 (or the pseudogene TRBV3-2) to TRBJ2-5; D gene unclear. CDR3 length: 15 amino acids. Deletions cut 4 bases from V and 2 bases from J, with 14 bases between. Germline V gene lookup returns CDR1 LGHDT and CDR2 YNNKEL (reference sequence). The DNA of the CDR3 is TGTGCCAGCAGCCCCGCCTCCTTCCTACAAGAGACCCAGTACTTC. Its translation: CASSPASFLQETQYF.

This CDR3 reads CASSEGPLEQYF. The CDR3 DNA is TGTGCCAGCAGTGAAGGCCCTCTGGAGCAGTACTTC. The chain has TRBV25-1 and TRBJ2-7; D gene unclear. From germline, CDR1 is MGHDK and CDR2 SYGVNS. Trimming removed 2 bases from V and 7 bases from J, with 9 bases in between. CDR3 length: 12 residues.

The CDR3 loop reads CASSRSLQASGNTIYF. CDR3 nucleotides: TGTGCCAGCAGTAGATCCCTACAGGCCTCTGGAAACACCATATATTTT. V gene TRBV28 combines with J gene TRBJ1-3, with D perhaps matching TRBD1 (5 bases). V gave up 5 bases and J gave up 0 bases, with 14 bases separating them. The CDR3 loop spans 16 amino acids. Germline V gives CDR1 MDHEN, CDR2 SYDVKM.

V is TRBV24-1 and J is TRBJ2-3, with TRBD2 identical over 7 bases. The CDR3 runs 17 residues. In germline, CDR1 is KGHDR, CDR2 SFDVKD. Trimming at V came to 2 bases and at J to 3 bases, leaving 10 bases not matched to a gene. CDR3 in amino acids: CATSDSNPGTKTDTQYF. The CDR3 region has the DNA TGTGCCACCAGTGATTCCAATCCCGGGACTAAGACAGATACGCAGTATTTT.

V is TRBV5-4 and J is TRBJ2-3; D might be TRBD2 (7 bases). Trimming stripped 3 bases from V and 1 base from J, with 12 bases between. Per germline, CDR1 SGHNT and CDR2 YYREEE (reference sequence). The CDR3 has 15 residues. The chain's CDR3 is CASSSGGQGTDTQYF. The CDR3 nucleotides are TGTGCCAGCAGCTCCGGGGGGCAGGGCACAGATACGCAGTATTTT.

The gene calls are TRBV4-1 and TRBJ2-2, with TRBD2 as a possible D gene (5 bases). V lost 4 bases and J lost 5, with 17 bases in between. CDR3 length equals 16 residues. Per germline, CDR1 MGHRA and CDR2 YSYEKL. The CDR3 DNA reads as TGCGCCAGCAGCCCCCTTGGGGTCAGAGGGACCGGGGAGCTGTTTTTT. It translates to CASSPLGVRGTGELFF.

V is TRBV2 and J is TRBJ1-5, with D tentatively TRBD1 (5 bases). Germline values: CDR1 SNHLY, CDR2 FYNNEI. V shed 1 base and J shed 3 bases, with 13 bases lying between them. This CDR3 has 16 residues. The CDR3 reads CASSEVGRALNQPQHF. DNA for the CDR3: TGTGCCAGCAGTGAAGTCGGCAGGGCCCTCAATCAGCCCCAGCATTTT. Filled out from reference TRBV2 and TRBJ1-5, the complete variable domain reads EPEVTQTPSHQVTQMGQEVILRCVPISNHLYFYWYRQILGQKVEFLVSFYNNEISEKSEIFDDQFSVERPDGSNFTLKIRSTKLEDSAMYFCASSEVGRALNQPQHFGDGTRLSIL.

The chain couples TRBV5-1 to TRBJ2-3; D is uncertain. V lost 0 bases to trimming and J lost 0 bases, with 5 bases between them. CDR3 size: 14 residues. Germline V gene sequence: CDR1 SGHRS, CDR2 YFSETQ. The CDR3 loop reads CASSLETSTDTQYF. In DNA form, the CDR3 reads TGCGCCAGCAGCTTGGAGACTAGCACAGATACGCAGTATTTT.

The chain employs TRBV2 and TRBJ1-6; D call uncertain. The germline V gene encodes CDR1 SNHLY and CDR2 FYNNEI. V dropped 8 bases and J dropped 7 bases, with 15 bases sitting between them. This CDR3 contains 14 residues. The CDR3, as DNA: TGTGCCAGCGCCCCTGGCGGCCCAAATTCACCCCTCCACTTT. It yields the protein CASAPGGPNSPLHF.

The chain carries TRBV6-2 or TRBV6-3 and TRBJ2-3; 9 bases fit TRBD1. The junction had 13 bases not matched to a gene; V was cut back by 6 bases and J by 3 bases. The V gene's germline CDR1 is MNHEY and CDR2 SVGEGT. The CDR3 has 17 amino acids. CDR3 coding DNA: TGTGCCAGCAGCCGACTAACAGGGGGCATGGAGACAGATACGCAGTATTTT. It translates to CASSRLTGGMETDTQYF.

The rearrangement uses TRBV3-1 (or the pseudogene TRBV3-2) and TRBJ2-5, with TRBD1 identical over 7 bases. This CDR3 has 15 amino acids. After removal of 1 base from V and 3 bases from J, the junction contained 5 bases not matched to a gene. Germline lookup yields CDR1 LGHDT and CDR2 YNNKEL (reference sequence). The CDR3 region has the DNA TGTGCCAGCAGCCAAGTTCCGGGACAGAAAGAGACCCAGTACTTC. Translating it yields CASSQVPGQKETQYF.

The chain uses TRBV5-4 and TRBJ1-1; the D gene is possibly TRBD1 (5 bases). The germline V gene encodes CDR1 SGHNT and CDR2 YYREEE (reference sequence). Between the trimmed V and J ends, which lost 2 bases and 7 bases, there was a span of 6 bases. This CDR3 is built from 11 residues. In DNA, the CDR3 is TGTGCCAGCAGCTTAGACAGTGAAGCTTTCTTT. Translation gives CASSLDSEAFF.

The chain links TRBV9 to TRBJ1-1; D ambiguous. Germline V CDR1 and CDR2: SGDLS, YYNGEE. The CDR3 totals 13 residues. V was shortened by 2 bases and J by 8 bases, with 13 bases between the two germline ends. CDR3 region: CASSVPLAGEAFF. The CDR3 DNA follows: TGTGCCAGCAGCGTCCCACTTGCGGGGGAAGCTTTCTTT.

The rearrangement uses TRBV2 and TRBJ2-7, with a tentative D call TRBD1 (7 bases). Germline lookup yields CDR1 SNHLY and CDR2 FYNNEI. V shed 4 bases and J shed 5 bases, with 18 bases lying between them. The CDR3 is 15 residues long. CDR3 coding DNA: TGTGCCAGCAGTGCTATGCCAGGGGGGTTCCACGAGCAGTACTTC. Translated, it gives CASSAMPGGFHEQYF.

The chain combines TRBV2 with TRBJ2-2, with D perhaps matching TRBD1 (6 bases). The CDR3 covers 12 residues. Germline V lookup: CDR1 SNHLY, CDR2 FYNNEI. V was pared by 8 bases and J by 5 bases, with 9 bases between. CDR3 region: CASWTVTGELFF. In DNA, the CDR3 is TGTGCCAGCTGGACAGTTACCGGGGAGCTGTTTTTT. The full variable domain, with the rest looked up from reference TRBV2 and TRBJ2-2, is EPEVTQTPSHQVTQMGQEVILRCVPISNHLYFYWYRQILGQKVEFLVSFYNNEISEKSEIFDDQFSVERPDGSNFTLKIRSTKLEDSAMYFCASWTVTGELFFGEGSRLTVL.

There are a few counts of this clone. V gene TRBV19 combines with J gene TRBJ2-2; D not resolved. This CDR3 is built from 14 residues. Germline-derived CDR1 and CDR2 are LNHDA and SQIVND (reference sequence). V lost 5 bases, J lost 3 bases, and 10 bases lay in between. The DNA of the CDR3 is TGTGCCAGTAGTCTCTCTCGGGACACCGGGGAGCTGTTTTTT. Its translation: CASSLSRDTGELFF.

The CDR3 spells CASSRKYNSPLHF. The CDR3 DNA is TGTGCCAGCAGCCGTAAATATAATTCACCCCTCCACTTT. The chain is built from TRBV11-3 and TRBJ1-6, with D uncertain. Germline values: CDR1 SGHNT, CDR2 YENEEA. The CDR3 sequence is 13 residues long. Trimming cost V 5 bases and J 4 bases, with 6 bases left between them.